This section outlines one T cell receptor beta chain sequence together with its context. This sample was taken from a study of control samples from healthy donors and cancer patients. V lost 7 bases, J lost 6 bases, and 6 bases stayed unmatched. The CDR3 has 15 residues. Germline CDR1 MNHNY, CDR2 SVGAGI (reference sequence). Generated by immunoSEQ multiplex PCR, the TCRdb table keeps only in-frame clones and is missing some. In the table there are 70,000 to 90,000 clones, roughly 92% of which are singletons. This chain links TRBV6-6 with TRBJ2-2, with 12 bases fitting TRBD2. This TCR was sampled from a woman between 40 and 50 years old in good health. The sequenced sample was blood. This CDR3 reads CASMLAGGPSGELFF. In nucleotides, the CDR3 is TGTGCCAGCATGCTAGCGGGGGGGCCTTCCGGGGAGCTGTTTTTT.